This T cell receptor beta chain derives from a study of neoadjuvant anti-PD-1 for oral cavity cancer. As to time point: after neoadjuvant nivolumab, at surgical resection. Stage II-IVA oral cavity squamous cell carcinoma was new and untreated by systemic or radiation therapy. These oral cavity squamous cell carcinomas were HPV-negative and locally advanced. General study points: After neoadjuvant nivolumab, PBMC T cell clonality was significantly higher in non-responders than responders.

Points on this clone: Its matching antigen is unknown.

The CDR3 has 14 residues. Germline V gives CDR1 SGHKS, CDR2 YYEKEE (reference sequence). V shed 4 bases and J shed 8 bases, with 18 bases lying between them. Clones were read by immunoSEQ multiplex PCR, and TCRdb kept only the in-frame ones, dropping some. This sample has some 33,000 clones, with roughly 79% found just once. The clonotype was recovered from a person aged 40 to 85 with oral cavity squamous cell carcinoma. The chain employs TRBV5-5 and TRBJ1-2; possibly TRBD1 for D (6 bases). The sequences come from PBMCs, collected after nivolumab (anti-PD-1) treatment. This CDR3 is CASSGGGGWEGYTF. In DNA, the CDR3 is TGTGCCAGCAGCGGCGGAGGGGGATGGGAGGGCTACACCTTC.